This passage covers 28 T cell receptor beta chains from one sample sequenced in a study of shared clonotypes between healthy human individuals. Sequencing was performed with immunoSEQ multiplex PCR; in TCRdb, only in-frame clones are kept and a portion is missing. The table lists over a million clones, more than 75% of them singletons. Sequenced sample: memory CD4+ T cells from PBMCs. Indicated subset: CD45RA-negative fraction. All receptors come from a man aged 18 to 30 in good health. Some clones in this sample may be carry-over from other donors' samples.

The V gene is TRBV5-8, the J gene TRBJ2-3; 7 positions agree with TRBD2. Germline CDR1 SGHTS, CDR2 YDEGEE. V trimming: 0 bases; J trimming: 0 bases; junction bases outside the gene matches: 7. This CDR3 has 17 residues. In DNA form, the CDR3 reads TGTGCCAGCAGCTTGGGGAGCCTAGCGGTGAGCACAGATACGCAGTATTTT. This codes for CASSLGSLAVSTDTQYF.

The gene calls are TRBV4-2 and TRBJ1-4, with 9 bases aligning to TRBD1. V shed 6 bases and J 8 bases; nucleotides not matched to a gene: 7. Germline values: CDR1 LGHNA, CDR2 YNFKEQ. This CDR3 spans 14 amino acids. Here the CDR3 DNA reads TGTGCCAGCAGTCTGGGGACAGGGATCGAAAAACTGTTTTTT. Residues: CASSLGTGIEKLFF.

This sequence joins TRBV6-1 and TRBJ2-7; TRBD1 agrees at 7 bases. CDR3 length: 13 residues. Germline-derived CDR1 and CDR2 are MNHNS and SASEGT. The J segment lost 2 bases and the V segment lost 6 bases, leaving 4 bases of the junction unmatched. The CDR3 DNA reads TGTGCCAGCAGACTCACAGGGGCCTACGAGCAGTACTTC. Translated, it gives CASRLTGAYEQYF.

The chain has TRBV28 and TRBJ2-2; a possible D gene is TRBD2 (5 bases). The CDR3 is made up of 13 amino acids. The germline CDR1 and CDR2 sequences are MDHEN and SYDVKM. V gave up 3 bases and J gave up 5 bases, with 7 bases separating them. CDR3 DNA: TGTGCCAGCAGTTTGAGGGTAACCGGGGAGCTGTTTTTT. Translation: CASSLRVTGELFF.

V usage is TRBV2 and J usage is TRBJ2-5; D perhaps matches TRBD1 (5 bases). The CDR3 loop spans 13 amino acids. From germline, CDR1 is SNHLY and CDR2 FYNNEI. Trimming shortened V by 11 bases and J by 2 bases, and 15 bases separated the two germline ends. This CDR3 reads CAGAVDQQETQYF. CDR3 nucleotides: TGTGCCGGGGCCGTGGACCAACAAGAGACCCAGTACTTC.

This clone was seen only once. The V gene is TRBV29-1, the J gene TRBJ2-7, with TRBD2 matching over 8 bases. V was clipped by 1 base and J by 3 bases; unmatched bases: 8. CDR3 length: 15 amino acids. Germline V gene data show CDR1 as SQVTM and CDR2 as ANQGSEA. The CDR3 reads CSVEGFSGTNYEQYF. The CDR3 region has the DNA TGCAGCGTTGAAGGCTTTAGCGGGACGAACTACGAGCAGTACTTC.

The V gene is TRBV4-3, the J gene TRBJ2-3, with D possibly TRBD2 on 6 matching bases. The CDR3 length is 16 residues. Trimming took off 1 base at V and 3 bases at J, with 14 bases between the two ends. Germline V gene sequence: CDR1 LGHNA, CDR2 YSLEER. The CDR3 region has the DNA TGCGCCAGCAGCCAAGGGGCCGCGGGAAAGACAGATACGCAGTATTTT. This sequence encodes CASSQGAAGKTDTQYF.

Comment on this clone: Different DNA sequences within this sample yield the same CDR3. V and J are TRBV2 and TRBJ1-3; 7 positions match TRBD1. Looked up from germline, CDR1 is SNHLY and CDR2 is FYNNEI. This CDR3 comprises 15 residues. The V gene end was trimmed by 6 bases and the J gene end by 0 bases; junction bases not matched to a gene: 5. The CDR3 DNA is TGTGCCAGCAGCCCGGGACAGAGCTCTGGAAACACCATATATTTT. Protein sequence: CASSPGQSSGNTIYF.

This clone was detected only a few times. V usage is TRBV29-1 and J usage is TRBJ2-1; 9 bases align to TRBD2. The junction had 9 bases not matched to a gene; V was cut back by 5 bases and J by 1 base. Germline V gene data show CDR1 as SQVTM and CDR2 as ANQGSEA. The CDR3 consists of 16 residues. The CDR3 here is CSVNSGSGGSYNEQFF. The CDR3 DNA reads TGCAGCGTTAATAGCGGGAGCGGGGGTTCCTACAATGAGCAGTTCTTC.

The chain is built from TRBV5-1 and TRBJ2-7; 8 bases fit TRBD1. V shed 4 bases, J shed 4 bases, and the junction held 4 bases outside the gene matches. The CDR3 runs to 13 residues. Germline values: CDR1 SGHRS, CDR2 YFSETQ. Here the CDR3 reads CASSRDRWYEQYF. In nucleotides, the CDR3 is TGCGCCAGCAGCCGGGACAGGTGGTACGAGCAGTACTTC.

This chain uses TRBV7-3 with TRBJ2-5; tentative D call: TRBD1 (5 bases). This CDR3 is 16 amino acids long. V lost 4 bases and J 4 bases, leaving 19 bases between the germline ends. Germline V gives CDR1 SGHTA, CDR2 FQGTGA. CDR3: CASSWGADNTLETQYF. The CDR3 DNA reads TGTGCCAGCAGCTGGGGTGCGGACAACACGTTAGAGACCCAGTACTTC.

This clone was detected a few times. This chain links TRBV2 with TRBJ2-2; tentatively, D is TRBD1 or TRBD2 (5 bases each). This CDR3 spans 15 amino acids. V was shortened by 7 bases and J by 5 bases, with 17 bases between the two germline ends. Germline V gives CDR1 SNHLY, CDR2 FYNNEI. The CDR3 coding sequence is TGTGCCAGCACCAGGCAGGGAGTACGGACCGGGGAGCTGTTTTTT. Translation: CASTRQGVRTGELFF.

The rearrangement joins TRBV7-9 to TRBJ1-3, with D hard to call. Trimming pared 11 bases from V and 0 bases from J, leaving 11 bases between. The CDR3 has 13 amino acids. CDR1 is SEHNR, CDR2 FQNEAQ, per germline (reference sequence). CDR3 bases: TGTGCCCCCCAGGCTTACTCTGGAAACACCATATATTTT. It yields the protein CAPQAYSGNTIYF.

V usage is TRBV28 and J usage is TRBJ2-1; D may be TRBD1 or TRBD2 (5 bases each). Trimming removed 4 bases from V and 6 bases from J, with 19 bases in between. This CDR3 has 16 amino acids. The germline CDR1 and CDR2 sequences are MDHEN and SYDVKM. Here the CDR3 reads CASSSALRGRGNEQFF. The CDR3, as DNA: TGTGCCAGCAGTTCAGCCCTCCGGGGACGGGGCAATGAGCAGTTCTTC.

Points on this clone: This likely came from a read error, as a far larger clone is one base away. The gene calls are TRBV29-1 and TRBJ1-1; D is ambiguous. Germline V gene lookup returns CDR1 SQVTM and CDR2 ANQGSEA. V was shortened by 8 bases and J by 0 bases, with 19 bases between the two germline ends. The CDR3 contains 15 residues. As DNA, the CDR3 is TGCAGCATGAAAGCCGGGTGGGGTATGAACACTGAAGCTTTCTTT. Its protein is CSMKAGWGMNTEAFF.

The genes are TRBV10-3 and TRBJ1-1; 7 nucleotides match TRBD1. Germline V lookup: CDR1 ENHRY, CDR2 SYGVKD. V lost 7 bases, J lost 10 bases, and 12 bases stayed unmatched. This CDR3 is built from 13 residues. CDR3 sequence reads: CAITGAEGAVAFF. DNA of the CDR3: TGTGCCATCACTGGGGCAGAGGGGGCGGTAGCTTTCTTT.

For the CDR3, the DNA is TGTGCCAGCAGCTTGCATGTAATGAACACTGAAGCTTTCTTT. It encodes CASSLHVMNTEAFF. The rearrangement uses TRBV7-9 and TRBJ1-1; D is uncertain. The CDR3 is 14 residues long. The ends were cut back, 3 bases at V and 0 bases at J, with 8 bases in the middle. CDR1 SEHNR and CDR2 FQNEAQ come from the germline V gene (reference sequence).

This clone came up once. The chain has TRBV5-1 and TRBJ1-4; D may be TRBD1 (5 bases). The V and J ends lost 4 bases and 6 bases respectively, with 19 bases between them. The CDR3 totals 16 residues. Germline V CDR1 and CDR2: SGHRS, YFSETQ. As DNA, the CDR3 is TGCGCCAGCAGCCACCAACCCCAGGGAAGGGATGAAAAACTGTTTTTT. This translates into CASSHQPQGRDEKLFF.

The chain couples TRBV10-1 to TRBJ2-2; TRBD2 is a possible D gene (8 bases). Germline values: CDR1 WNHNN, CDR2 SYGVQD (reference sequence). The CDR3 covers 16 residues. V was trimmed by 4 bases and J by 0 bases, leaving 12 bases between them. As DNA, the CDR3 is TGCGCCAGCAGTGCGGGGGGGACAGCGAACACCGGGGAGCTGTTTTTT. Its protein product is CASSAGGTANTGELFF.

Many counts were recorded for this clone. The chain combines TRBV11-2 with TRBJ1-1; D remains ambiguous. This CDR3 has 13 amino acids. The V gene lost 2 bases and the J gene lost 5 bases, with 9 bases spanning the gap. The germline V gene encodes CDR1 SGHAT and CDR2 FQNNGV. The CDR3: CASSLLGITEAFF. For the CDR3, the DNA is TGTGCCAGCAGCTTACTGGGGATTACTGAAGCTTTCTTT.

The rearrangement links TRBV7-8 to TRBJ2-1, with 10 bases identical to TRBD2. Per the germline V gene, CDR1 is SGHVS and CDR2 is FQNEAQ. This CDR3 contains 15 residues. Trimming at V came to 2 bases and at J to 7 bases, leaving 5 bases not matched to a gene. CDR3 region: CASSLYLAGVNEQFF. DNA of the CDR3: TGTGCCAGCAGCTTATATCTAGCGGGAGTAAATGAGCAGTTCTTC.

The chain carries TRBV4-1 and TRBJ2-2; no reliable D call. The CDR3 has 16 residues. Looked up from germline, CDR1 is MGHRA and CDR2 is YSYEKL. V lost 1 base, J lost 3 bases, and 12 bases lay in between. The CDR3 reads CASSQGEQRYTGELFF. CDR3 nucleotides: TGCGCCAGCAGCCAAGGGGAACAGAGATACACCGGGGAGCTGTTTTTT.

There are many counts of this clone. The genes are TRBV5-1 and TRBJ2-2; D is perhaps TRBD1 or TRBD2 (6 bases each). Looked up from germline, CDR1 is SGHRS and CDR2 is YFSETQ. The CDR3 consists of 15 residues. Trimming removed 3 bases at V and 0 bases at J, with 9 bases between. Here the CDR3 DNA reads TGCGCCAGCAGCTCGGGGGCAGCGAACACCGGGGAGCTGTTTTTT. It is translated as CASSSGAANTGELFF.

The chain uses TRBV27 and TRBJ2-7; D unclear. The length of the CDR3 is 14 residues. V was shortened by 5 bases and J by 5 bases, with 16 bases between the two germline ends. Germline-derived CDR1 and CDR2 are MNHEY and SMNVEV (reference sequence). CDR3 DNA sequence: TGTGCCAGCAGTATCAGACGTTTTGGGGACGAGCAGTACTTC. Translation gives CASSIRRFGDEQYF.

The chain combines TRBV19 with TRBJ2-5; D call uncertain. Germline assignment: CDR1 LNHDA and CDR2 SQIVND (reference sequence). The V end was cut by 2 bases, the J end by 5 bases, with 9 bases between. This CDR3 has 13 amino acids. Written as DNA, the CDR3 is TGTGCCAGTAGTATAACAGCTGGGGAGACCCAGTACTTC. Amino acids: CASSITAGETQYF.

A single count supports this clone. This chain links TRBV28 with TRBJ1-5; 7 bases line up with TRBD1. Germline CDR1 is MDHEN and CDR2 is SYDVKM. V lost 2 bases to trimming and J lost 9 bases; unmatched junction nucleotides: 10. The CDR3 sequence is 15 residues long. This CDR3 is CASSLEGAGRRPQHF. In DNA form, the CDR3 reads TGTGCCAGCAGTTTAGAGGGGGCGGGCCGACGGCCCCAGCATTTT.

The chain carries TRBV10-3 and TRBJ2-2, with a tentative D call TRBD2 (5 bases). There are 13 residues in the CDR3. Germline CDR1 is ENHRY and CDR2 is SYGVKD. V dropped 6 bases and J dropped 5 bases, with 10 bases sitting between them. In nucleotides, the CDR3 is TGTGCCATCAGGGGAGTGGCAACCGGGGAGCTGTTTTTT. This gives the protein CAIRGVATGELFF.

Of note for this clone: Different DNA sequences within this sample yield the same CDR3. This chain joins TRBV4-2 and TRBJ2-3; the D is unclear. Deletions cut 1 base from V and 1 base from J, with 6 bases between. This CDR3 is built from 14 residues. CDR1 is LGHNA, CDR2 YNFKEQ, per germline. The DNA for the CDR3 is TGTGCCAGCAGCCAAGTCAGCGGCACAGATACGCAGTATTTT. The encoded protein is CASSQVSGTDTQYF.